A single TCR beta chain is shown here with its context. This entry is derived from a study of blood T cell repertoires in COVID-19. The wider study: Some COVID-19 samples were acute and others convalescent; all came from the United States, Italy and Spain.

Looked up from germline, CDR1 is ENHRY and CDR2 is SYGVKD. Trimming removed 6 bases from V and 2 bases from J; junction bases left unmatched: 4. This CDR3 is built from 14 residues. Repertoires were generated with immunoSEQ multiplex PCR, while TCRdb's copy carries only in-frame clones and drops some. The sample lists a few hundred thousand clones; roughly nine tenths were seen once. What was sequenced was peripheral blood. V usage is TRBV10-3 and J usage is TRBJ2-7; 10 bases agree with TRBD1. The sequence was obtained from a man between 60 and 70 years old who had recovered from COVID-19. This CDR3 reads CAIRQTGGPYEQYF. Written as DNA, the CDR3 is TGTGCCATCAGACAGACAGGGGGCCCCTACGAGCAGTACTTC.